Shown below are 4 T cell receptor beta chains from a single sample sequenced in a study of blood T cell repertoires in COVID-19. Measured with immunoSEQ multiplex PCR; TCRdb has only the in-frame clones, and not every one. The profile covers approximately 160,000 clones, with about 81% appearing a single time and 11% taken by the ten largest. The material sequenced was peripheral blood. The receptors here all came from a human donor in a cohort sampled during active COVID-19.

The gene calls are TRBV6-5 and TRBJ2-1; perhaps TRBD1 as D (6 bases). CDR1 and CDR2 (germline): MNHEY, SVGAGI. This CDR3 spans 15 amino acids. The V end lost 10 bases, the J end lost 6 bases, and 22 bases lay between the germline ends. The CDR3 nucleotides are TGTGCCACGGGACAAAGAGCCCCCGTCCCCAATGAGCAGTTCTTC. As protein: CATGQRAPVPNEQFF.

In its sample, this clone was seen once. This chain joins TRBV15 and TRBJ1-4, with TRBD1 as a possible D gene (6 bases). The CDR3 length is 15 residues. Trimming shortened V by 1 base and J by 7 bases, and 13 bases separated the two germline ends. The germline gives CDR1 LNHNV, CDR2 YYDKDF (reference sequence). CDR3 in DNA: TGTGCCACCAGCAGAGGCGGCAGGGGTAGTGAAAAACTGTTTTTT. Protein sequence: CATSRGGRGSEKLFF.

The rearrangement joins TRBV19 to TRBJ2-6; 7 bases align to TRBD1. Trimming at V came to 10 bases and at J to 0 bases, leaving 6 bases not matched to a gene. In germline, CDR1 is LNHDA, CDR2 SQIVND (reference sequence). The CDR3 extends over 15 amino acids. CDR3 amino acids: CATRDRGSGANVLTF. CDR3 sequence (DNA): TGTGCCACTCGGGACAGAGGCTCTGGGGCCAACGTCCTGACTTTC.

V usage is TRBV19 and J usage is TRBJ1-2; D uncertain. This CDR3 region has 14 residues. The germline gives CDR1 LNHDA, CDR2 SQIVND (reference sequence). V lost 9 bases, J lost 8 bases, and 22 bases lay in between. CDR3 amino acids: CASRWSAGLGGYTF. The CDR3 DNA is TGTGCCAGCAGGTGGAGTGCCGGACTGGGGGGCTACACCTTC. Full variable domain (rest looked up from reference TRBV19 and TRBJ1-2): DGGITQSPKYLFRKEGQNVTLSCEQNLNHDAMYWYRQDPGQGLRLIYYSQIVNDFQKGDIAEGYSVSREKKESFPLTVTSAQKNPTAFYLCASRWSAGLGGYTFGSGTRLTVV.